This T cell receptor (beta chain) appears in the sequencing data of a study of blood T cell repertoires in COVID-19 (dated by TCRdb to about 2020). Broadly, across the study: Samples covering the acute and convalescent phases of COVID-19 were provided by collaborators in the United States, Italy and Spain. The material from the prospective study consisted of cDNA or gDNA derived from T cells, B-cell-depleted T cells, or PBMCs. The dataset comprised deeply sampled blood TCRbeta repertoires from subjects exposed to, actively infected with, or recovered from COVID-19. The repertoires were released in a freely available public database intended as a resource for research on the immune response to SARS-CoV-2. The samples were drawn from the first 160 participants of the ongoing ImmuneRACE study and from 1,254 subjects provided by 6 global collaborators. The sample metadata nearly always contained a de-identified subject ID, COVID-19 status, age in years and sex. Where available, HLA class I and class II types were taken from metadata supplied by the sample provider and were not determined by assay-based typing. On the study overall, not on this receptor specifically: The quantity of clinical and demographic metadata differed by source and by participant and was supplied without curation.

The immunoSEQ Assay, a bias-controlled multiplex PCR, was used to amplify TCRbeta CDR3 regions from genomic DNA. Regarding the original processing steps: Within the assay, amplification of reference gene primers was used to estimate how many nucleated cells each sample contained. To quantify the absolute abundance of each unique TCRbeta CDR3 rearrangement, sequence reads were collapsed and filtered. For each sample, productive Simpson clonality was calculated as the square root of Simpson's diversity index over productive rearrangements. Here the immuneACCESS table is served through TCRdb, limited to in-frame sequences with V and J called. Missing clones are a known gap in these copies; in checked studies unresolved V genes cover under half, and the rest lacks a known reason. That table furnishes V, J and clone size, whereas the DNA furnished D and trimming. The sample records some 400,000 clones, more than 80% of which are singletons. 0.95% to 1.2% of the sample rests with the top ten.

Participants in the prospective study were aged roughly 18 to 100 years, lived in 20 to 25 United States geographic areas, and enrolled through a virtual design. In the prospective study, cohorts were assigned on the basis of participant-reported clinical history obtained from a screening survey and a study questionnaire. For ImmuneRACE Cohort 3, a participant was defined as recovered based on two consecutive negative NP/OP PCR tests, clearance by a healthcare professional, or resolution of symptoms. In the prospective study, mobile phlebotomists collected whole blood, serum and a nasopharyngeal or oropharyngeal swab from each participant. Additional blood draws and questionnaires over an approximately two-month period could optionally be provided by prospective study participants. Blood samples from the prospective study were shipped frozen or at room temperature prior to DNA extraction. In the case of this clone: Its cognate antigen has yet to be identified. No base quality information exists; no much larger clone differs at one position.

From the cysteine up to the phenylalanine, the CDR3 has a length of 14 residues. Solely the CDR3 DNA is kept, with 42 bases framed from the first base. V loses 0 bases, J loses 2 bases, and the germline ends lie 9 bases apart. Via the germline V gene (reference sequence), CDR1 is SGHNT and CDR2 YYREEE. The clonotype was recovered from a man aged 30-40 years who had recovered from COVID-19. Sequencing input: PBMCs or T cells enriched from blood (not recorded which). The sequence is built from TRBV5-4 and TRBJ2-7; the D gene identity is not certain. The CDR3 is CASSLGAQPYEQYF. The nucleotides are TGTGCCAGCAGCTTGGGGGCGCAACCCTACGAGCAGTACTTC.